This T cell receptor beta chain was found in a study of shared clonotypes between healthy human individuals. The study, taken as a whole, reports: Relative to clonotypes present in all four donors, those not shared had lower generation probabilities. Only blood was sampled, and tissue TCR repertoires likely differ from blood ones. Among donors, clonotype sharing was expected to be affected by sequencing depth.

Naive CD8 cells lacked CD45RO and underwent positive selection for CCR7, leaving out terminally differentiated effector memory CD45RA+ cells. Germline CDR1 and CDR2: MDHEN and SYDVKM. This CDR3 region has 14 residues. V lost 1 base to trimming and J lost 5 bases, with 12 bases between them. In the source study's methods: Filtering differed for immunoSEQ, which gave only junction sequences without quality scores. The table came from immunoSEQ multiplex PCR; TCRdb's copy has only in-frame clones and leaves some out. That table furnishes V, J and clone size, whereas the DNA furnished D and trimming. The table lists 500,000 to 700,000 clones, 85% to 95% of them singletons. With respect to this clone: No antigen is known for it.

The TCR sequence derives from a woman in her 30s in good health. This chain links TRBV28 with TRBJ2-7; D may be TRBD1 (5 bases). What was sequenced was naive CD8+ T cells sorted from blood. CDR3 in DNA: TGTGCCAGCAGTTTATTTTCAGGGTACCACGAGCAGTACTTC. Translated, it gives CASSLFSGYHEQYF.